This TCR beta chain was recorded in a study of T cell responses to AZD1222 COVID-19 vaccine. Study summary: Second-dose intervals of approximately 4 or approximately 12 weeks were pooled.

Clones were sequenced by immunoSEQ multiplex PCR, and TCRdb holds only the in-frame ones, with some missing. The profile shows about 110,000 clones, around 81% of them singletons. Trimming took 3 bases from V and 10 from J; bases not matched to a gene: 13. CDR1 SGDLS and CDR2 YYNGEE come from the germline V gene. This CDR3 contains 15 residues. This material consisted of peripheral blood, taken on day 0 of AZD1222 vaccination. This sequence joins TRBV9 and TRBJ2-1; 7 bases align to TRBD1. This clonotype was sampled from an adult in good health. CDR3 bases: TGTGCCAGCAGCGCCCGGGACAGACTTTTATCGGAGCAGTTCTTC. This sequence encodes CASSARDRLLSEQFF. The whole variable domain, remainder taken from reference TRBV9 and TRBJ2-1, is DSGVTQTPKHLITATGQRVTLRCSPRSGDLSVYWYQQSLDQGLQFLIQYYNGEERAKGNILERFSAQQFPDLHSELNLSSLELGDSALYFCASSARDRLLSEQFFGPGTRLTVL.